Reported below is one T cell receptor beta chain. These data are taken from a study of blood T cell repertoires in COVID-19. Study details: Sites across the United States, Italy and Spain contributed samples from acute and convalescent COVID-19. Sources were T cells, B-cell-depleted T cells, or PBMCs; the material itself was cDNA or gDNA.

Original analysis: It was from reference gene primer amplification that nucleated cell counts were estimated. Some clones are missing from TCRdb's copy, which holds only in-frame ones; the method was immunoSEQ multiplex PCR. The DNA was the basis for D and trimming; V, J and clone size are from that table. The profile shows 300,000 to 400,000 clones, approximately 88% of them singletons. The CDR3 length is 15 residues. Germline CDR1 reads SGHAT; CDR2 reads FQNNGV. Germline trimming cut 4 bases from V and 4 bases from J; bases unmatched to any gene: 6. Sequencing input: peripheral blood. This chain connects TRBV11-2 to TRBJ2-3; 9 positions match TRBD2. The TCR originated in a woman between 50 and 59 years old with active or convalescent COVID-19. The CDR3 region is CASSSAGGQADTQYF. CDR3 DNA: TGTGCCAGCAGCTCCGCGGGGGGGCAAGCAGATACGCAGTATTTT.